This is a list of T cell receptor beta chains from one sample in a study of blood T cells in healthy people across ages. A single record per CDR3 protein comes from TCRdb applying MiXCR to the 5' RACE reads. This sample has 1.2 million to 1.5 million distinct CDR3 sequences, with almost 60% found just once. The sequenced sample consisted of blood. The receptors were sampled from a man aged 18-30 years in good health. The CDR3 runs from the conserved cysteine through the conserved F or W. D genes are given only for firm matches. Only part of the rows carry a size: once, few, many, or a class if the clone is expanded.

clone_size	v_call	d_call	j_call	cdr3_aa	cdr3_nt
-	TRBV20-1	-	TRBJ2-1	CSAPAGGEQFF	TGCAGTGCTCCGGCCGGGGGTGAGCAGTTCTTC
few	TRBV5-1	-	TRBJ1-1	CASSLHRAVDKDTEAFF	TGCGCCAGCAGCTTGCACAGGGCGGTGGATAAGGACACTGAAGCTTTCTTT
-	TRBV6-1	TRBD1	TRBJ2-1	CASSGSGGSLYNEQFF	TGTGCCAGCAGTGGTTCAGGGGGCTCCCTTTACAATGAGCAGTTCTTC
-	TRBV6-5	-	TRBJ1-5	CASRPTHWQQPQHF	TGTGCCAGCAGACCGACCCATTGGCAGCAGCCCCAGCATTTT
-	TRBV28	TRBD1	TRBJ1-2	CASSSPGQGHQGYTF	TGTGCCAGCAGCAGTCCGGGACAGGGGCACCAAGGCTACACCTTC
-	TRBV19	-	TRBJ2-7	CASSIAAGNPSHEQYF	TGTGCCAGTAGTATAGCCGCGGGGAACCCGTCCCACGAGCAGTACTTC
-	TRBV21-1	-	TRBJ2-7	CASSIVRKFRSYEQYF	TGTGCCAGCAGCATCGTTCGGAAATTTCGCTCCTACGAACAGTACTTC
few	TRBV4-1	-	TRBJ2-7	CASSTRDNPRYEQYF	TGCGCCAGTAGCACCCGGGACAACCCACGCTACGAGCAGTACTTC
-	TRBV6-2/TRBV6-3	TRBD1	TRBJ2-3	CASSTSRDREEDTQYF	TGTGCCAGCAGTACCAGCCGGGACAGGGAGGAGGATACGCAGTATTTT
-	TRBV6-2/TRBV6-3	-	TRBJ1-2	CASRGIDERGVYGYTF	TGTGCCAGCCGAGGGATCGACGAGAGGGGCGTCTATGGCTACACCTTC
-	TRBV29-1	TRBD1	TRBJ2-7	CSIVAGQGAVHEQYF	TGCAGCATTGTAGCCGGACAGGGGGCCGTCCACGAGCAGTACTTC
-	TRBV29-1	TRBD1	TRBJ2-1	CSGTGASSYNEQFF	TGCAGCGGGACAGGGGCCAGCTCCTACAATGAGCAGTTCTTC
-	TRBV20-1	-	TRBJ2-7	CSARHLYSYEQYF	TGCAGTGCTAGACATTTATACTCCTACGAGCAGTACTTC
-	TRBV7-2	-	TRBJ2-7	CASSLDRYYEQYF	TGTGCCAGCAGCCTTGATAGATACTACGAGCAGTACTTC
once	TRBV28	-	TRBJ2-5	CASSPLRQKETQYF	TGTGCCAGCAGTCCCCTGCGGCAGAAAGAGACCCAGTACTTC
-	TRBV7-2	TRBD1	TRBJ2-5	CASSLPGQGPPAETQYF	TGTGCCAGCAGCTTACCGGGACAGGGTCCCCCGGCGGAGACCCAGTACTTC
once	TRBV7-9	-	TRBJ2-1	CASSPTARDSYNEQFF	TGTGCCAGCAGCCCAACGGCCAGGGACTCCTACAATGAGCAGTTCTTC
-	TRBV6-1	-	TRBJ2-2	CASNQGVLGGELFF	TGTGCCAGCAATCAGGGAGTCCTTGGGGGGGAGCTGTTTTTT
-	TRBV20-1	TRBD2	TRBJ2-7	CSAVAGVSYEQYF	TGCAGTGCTGTAGCGGGGGTCTCCTACGAGCAGTACTTC
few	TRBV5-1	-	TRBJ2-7	CASRKNVYEQYF	TGCGCCAGCAGAAAGAATGTCTACGAGCAGTACTTC
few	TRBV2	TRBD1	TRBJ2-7	CASRDGQGWNSYEQYF	TGTGCCAGCAGGGATGGACAGGGATGGAACTCCTACGAGCAGTACTTC
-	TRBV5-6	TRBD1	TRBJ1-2	CASSGDRVGGNGYTF	TGTGCCAGCAGCGGCGACAGGGTAGGAGGGAATGGCTACACCTTC
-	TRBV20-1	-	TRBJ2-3	CSAGSKGIQTDTQYF	TGCAGTGCCGGATCAAAAGGGATACAGACAGATACGCAGTATTTT
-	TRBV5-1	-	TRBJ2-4	CASSLEGGFSLAKNIQYF	TGCGCCAGCAGCTTGGAGGGGGGATTCTCTTTAGCCAAAAACATTCAGTACTTC
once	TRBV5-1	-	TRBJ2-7	CASSFPGQSAYEQYF	TGCGCCAGCAGCTTCCCAGGACAGTCCGCCTACGAGCAGTACTTC
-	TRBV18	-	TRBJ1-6	CASSPTDNSPLHF	TGTGCCAGCTCACCCACGGATAATTCACCCCTCCACTTT
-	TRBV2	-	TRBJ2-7	CASSFNSIEQYF	TGTGCCAGCAGTTTCAACTCCATCGAGCAGTACTTC